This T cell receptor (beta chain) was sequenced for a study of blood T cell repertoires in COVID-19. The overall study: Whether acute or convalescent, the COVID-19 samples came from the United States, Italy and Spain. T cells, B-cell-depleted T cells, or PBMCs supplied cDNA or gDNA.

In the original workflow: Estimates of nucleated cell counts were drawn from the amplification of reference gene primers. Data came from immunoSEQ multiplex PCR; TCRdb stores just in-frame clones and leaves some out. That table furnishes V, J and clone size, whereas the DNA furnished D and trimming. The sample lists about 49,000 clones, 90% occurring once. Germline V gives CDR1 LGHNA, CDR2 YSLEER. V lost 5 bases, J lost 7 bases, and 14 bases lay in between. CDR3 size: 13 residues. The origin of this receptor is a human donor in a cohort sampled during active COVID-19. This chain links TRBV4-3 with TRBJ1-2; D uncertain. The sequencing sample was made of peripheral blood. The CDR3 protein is CASSGWVGVGYTF. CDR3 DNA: TGCGCCAGCAGCGGCTGGGTGGGAGTTGGCTACACCTTC.